This T cell receptor (beta chain) was observed in a study of response to subunit inactivated influenza vaccine. General observations from the study: Authors suggested few new T cells are recruited by each seasonal influenza vaccination.

This clonotype was found many times. Its target is not known. The germline gives CDR1 SQVTM, CDR2 ANQGSEA. The CDR3 spans 19 residues. Trimming stripped 7 bases from V and 0 bases from J, with 25 bases between. TCRdb re-called the RT-PCR reads through MiXCR, storing one row per CDR3 protein. The sample records more than 450,000 distinct CDR3 sequences, 12% being singletons. The clonotype originates from a man in his fifties or sixties who received an inactivated influenza vaccine. Sequencing was performed on PBMCs from blood, taken on the day of vaccination. This chain connects TRBV29-1 to TRBJ1-6; D call uncertain. CDR3: CSAPPSRSGPLSYNSPLHF. CDR3 coding DNA: TGCAGCGCTCCCCCCTCCAGGTCTGGACCCCTCTCCTATAATTCACCCCTCCACTTT.